These 12 T cell receptor beta chains share one sample of origin, sequenced in a study of blood T cell repertoires in COVID-19. The repertoire was sequenced with immunoSEQ multiplex PCR; TCRdb's copy has only in-frame clones and lacks some. The table includes 45,000 to 50,000 clones, roughly 85% detected once. Source material: peripheral blood. These receptors originate from a woman at least 80 years old with COVID-19, enrolled during active disease.

The rearrangement joins TRBV5-5 to TRBJ1-3; D gene uncertain. The length of the CDR3 is 16 residues. V lost 0 bases to trimming and J lost 0 bases, with 10 bases between them. CDR1 is SGHKS and CDR2 is YYEKEE in the germline V gene (reference sequence). The CDR3 nucleotides are TGTGCCAGCAGCTTGGGGAACAGCTACTCTGGAAACACCATATATTTT. Encoded protein: CASSLGNSYSGNTIYF.

This chain uses TRBV6-1 with TRBJ1-3; D gene unclear. The CDR3 totals 15 residues. With 0 bases removed from V and 4 bases from J, the gap between germline ends came to 10 bases. Germline-derived CDR1 and CDR2 are MNHNS and SASEGT. The CDR3 reads CASSEARRVGNTIYF. The CDR3 DNA reads as TGTGCCAGCAGTGAAGCGAGACGGGTCGGAAACACCATATATTTT.

The genes are TRBV2 and TRBJ2-7, with 9 bases that match TRBD1. Germline CDR1 SNHLY, CDR2 FYNNEI. CDR3 length: 12 residues. The ends lost 6 bases at V and 5 bases at J; junction bases unmatched: 2. As DNA, the CDR3 is TGTGCCAGCAGGGGACAGGGTAACGAGCAGTACTTC. This codes for CASRGQGNEQYF.

The chain joins TRBV10-3 to TRBJ1-1; D perhaps matches TRBD1 (6 bases). Germline assignment: CDR1 ENHRY and CDR2 SYGVKD. The CDR3 runs 13 residues. V lost 10 bases, J lost 3 bases, and 15 bases lay in between. The CDR3 reads CATWAGGHTEAFF. CDR3 in DNA: TGTGCCACCTGGGCGGGGGGGCACACTGAAGCTTTCTTT.

The chain is built from TRBV11-2 and TRBJ1-2; D remains ambiguous. V was trimmed by 3 bases and J by 3 bases, leaving 8 bases between them. Germline values: CDR1 SGHAT, CDR2 FQNNGV. The length of the CDR3 is 13 residues. As DNA, the CDR3 is TGTGCCAGCAGCTTCGGTCCTTACTATGGCTACACCTTC. Its protein product is CASSFGPYYGYTF.

The genes are TRBV28 and TRBJ1-2; D might be TRBD1 (5 bases). The CDR3 totals 17 residues. Trimming removed 7 bases at V and 6 bases at J, with 27 bases between. Germline loops: CDR1 MDHEN, CDR2 SYDVKM. The CDR3 DNA is TGTGCCAGCAACCTATCTTCGGGGGAGGGTTCGAGGGATGGCTACACCTTC. It is translated as CASNLSSGEGSRDGYTF.

J is TRBJ1-1 and V is TRBV28; D uncertain. The CDR3 runs 13 residues. CDR1 MDHEN and CDR2 SYDVKM come from the germline V gene. Trimming removed 3 bases at V and 6 bases at J, with 11 bases between. CDR3 sequence (DNA): TGTGCCAGCAGTTTGCAACTACTTTCTGAAGCTTTCTTT. Protein: CASSLQLLSEAFF.

The J gene is TRBJ2-1, the V gene TRBV4-2, with D tentatively TRBD1 (6 bases). CDR3 length: 15 amino acids. V was clipped by 2 bases and J by 4 bases, with 12 bases between them. CDR1 is LGHNA and CDR2 is YNFKEQ in the germline V gene. CDR3 DNA: TGTGCCAGCAGCCAACCCAGCGGACAGTACAATGAGCAGTTCTTC. It is translated as CASSQPSGQYNEQFF.

V usage is TRBV7-9 and J usage is TRBJ2-5; D is perhaps TRBD2 (7 bases). V gave up 4 bases and J gave up 1 base, with 19 bases separating them. Germline CDR1 and CDR2: SEHNR and FQNEAQ (reference sequence). The length of the CDR3 is 17 residues. CDR3: CASSSGGLAASQETQYF. In nucleotides, the CDR3 is TGTGCCAGCAGCTCCGGGGGGCTAGCGGCATCCCAAGAGACCCAGTACTTC.

The chain recombines TRBV7-6 with TRBJ2-1; TRBD2 matches 9 bases. Germline CDR1 and CDR2: SGHVS and FNYEAQ. V trimming: 3 bases; J trimming: 7 bases; junction bases outside the gene matches: 7. There are 15 residues in the CDR3. The CDR3, as DNA: TGTGCCAGCAGCTTTGGTTCTAGCGGGGATAATGAGCAGTTCTTC. It encodes CASSFGSSGDNEQFF.

This clone was seen only once. This rearrangement joins TRBV5-1 to TRBJ2-3; 10 bases are a match to TRBD2. Germline CDR1 SGHRS, CDR2 YFSETQ. The CDR3 consists of 14 residues. With V trimmed by 4 bases and J by 6 bases, 5 bases remained unmatched. The CDR3 sequence: CASSTSGGADTQYF. DNA of the CDR3: TGCGCCAGCAGCACCAGCGGGGGGGCTGATACGCAGTATTTT.

The chain recombines TRBV13 with TRBJ1-1; a possible D gene is TRBD1 (6 bases). The CDR3 sequence is 15 residues long. V lost 0 bases to trimming and J lost 4 bases, with 12 bases between them. CDR1 PRHDT and CDR2 FYEKMQ come from the germline V gene (reference sequence). CDR3 residues: CASSLGGARGTEAFF. CDR3 bases: TGTGCCAGCAGCTTAGGGGGGGCCCGAGGCACTGAAGCTTTCTTT.